The T cell receptor (beta chain) under discussion was sequenced for a study of OX40 agonist ivuxolimab in advanced cancers. In the study overall: Ivuxolimab doses were 0.01, 0.1, 0.3, 1.5, 3 or 10 mg/kg every 2 weeks.

This CDR3 is built from 14 residues. Germline-derived CDR1 and CDR2 are KGHSH and LQKENI. V gave up 0 bases and J gave up 5 bases, with 7 bases separating them. Details on this clone: Its antigen is still unknown.

Using immunoSEQ multiplex PCR, the repertoire was profiled, and TCRdb retains in-frame clones only, with some absent. The sample carries approximately 50,000 clones, about 80% recorded once. Study-wide results and caveats: More expanded clones were found, on average, in CD8+ than in CD4+ T cells. At doses 0.1 to 3.0 mg/kg, CD4+ and CD8+ clones expanded.

V usage is TRBV18 and J usage is TRBJ2-2; D is unresolved. This TCR was recovered from an adult with an advanced solid tumor such as melanoma, head and neck, liver or kidney cancer. Sequenced material: CD4+ or CD8+ T cells sorted from blood, taken in a trial of the OX40 agonist ivuxolimab. As DNA, the CDR3 is TGTGCCAGCTCACCACCTGGGCGAACCGGGGAGCTGTTTTTT. This translates into CASSPPGRTGELFF. Based on the CDR3 plus reference TRBV18 and TRBJ2-2, the full variable domain is NAGVMQNPRHLVRRRGQEARLRCSPMKGHSHVYWYRQLPEEGLKFMVYLQKENIIDESGMPKERFSAEFPKEGPSILRIQQVVRGDSAAYFCASSPPGRTGELFFGEGSRLTVL.